This T cell receptor (beta chain) originates from a study of CD8+ T cells in alopecia areata. Sorted populations comprised CD4+ and CD8+ T cells obtained from PBMCs. The CDR3 is 13 amino acids. Trimming cost V 5 bases and J 4 bases, with 11 bases left between them. From germline, CDR1 is SGHVS and CDR2 FQNEAQ. Extraction and reverse transcription of RNA yielded cDNA as the sequencing template. Measured with immunoSEQ multiplex PCR; TCRdb has only the in-frame clones, and not every one. Of 100,000 to 150,000 clones in the sample, 45% to 50% were seen once. The V and J genes are TRBV7-8 and TRBJ1-1; a weak D match, TRBD1 (6 bases). This material consisted of CD8+ T cells sorted from blood, taken at week 0. This sequence was found in a human donor with alopecia areata. In DNA, the CDR3 is TGTGCCAGCAGCCCCACAGGGCGCACTGAAGCTTTCTTT. It encodes CASSPTGRTEAFF.